This note documents a single T cell receptor beta chain sequence. What it binds is unknown. This specimen belongs to a study of shared clonotypes between healthy human individuals. In the study overall: CD4 naive and memory got three plates each, CD8 naive two, CD8 memory one. The study's findings and limits: Larger estimated richness was generally recorded for naive subsets relative to memory subsets.

With 3 bases removed from V and 1 base from J, the gap between germline ends came to 10 bases. The CDR3 totals 15 residues. Looked up from germline, CDR1 is LNHDA and CDR2 is SQIVND (reference sequence). The data were produced by immunoSEQ multiplex PCR, yet TCRdb's version contains in-frame clones alone and is incomplete. The table lists around 1 million clones, around three quarters of them singletons. This chain connects TRBV19 to TRBJ2-4; D possibly corresponds to TRBD2 (6 bases). This receptor was obtained from a man between 18 and 29 years old in good health. Sample: memory CD4+ T cells sorted from blood. Subset meaning: CD45RA-negative fraction. CDR3 in DNA: TGTGCCAGTAGTATGGGGGGACTGGCCAAAAACATTCAGTACTTC. Residues: CASSMGGLAKNIQYF.